This T cell receptor beta chain was documented in a study of blood T cell repertoires in COVID-19. Using immunoSEQ multiplex PCR, the repertoire was profiled, and TCRdb retains in-frame clones only, with some absent. The table has approximately 70,000 clones, more than 75% seen once. V lost 3 bases, J lost 3 bases, and 15 bases lay in between. Germline V CDR1 and CDR2: DFQATT, SNEGSKA (reference sequence). The CDR3 is made up of 15 amino acids. This clone was recorded a few times. The gene calls are TRBV20-1 and TRBJ1-5; D not resolved. Material for sequencing was peripheral blood. This clonotype was sampled from a woman over 75 with acute or convalescent COVID-19. Written as DNA, the CDR3 is TGCAGTGCTAGTAGCTCCGGGAGCCACAATCAGCCCCAGCATTTT. It is translated as CSASSSGSHNQPQHF.